The rows below give T cell receptor beta chains drawn from one sample of a study of blood T cell repertoires in COVID-19. Repertoires were generated with immunoSEQ multiplex PCR, while TCRdb's copy carries only in-frame clones and drops some. The repertoire consists of a few hundred thousand clones, with almost 90% occurring once and the leading ten covering about 1.5%. Input material: PBMCs or T cells enriched from blood (not recorded which). These receptors were taken from a woman aged 18-35 years with acute COVID-19. The CDR3 runs from the conserved cysteine through the conserved F or W. The order of the fields is D gene, V gene, J gene, CDR3 length, CDR3 protein. A D gene is named only where the DNA matches it firmly.

d_call: -; v_call: TRBV19; j_call: TRBJ1-5; cdr3_length: 15; cdr3_aa: CASRLTGYGNQPQHF
d_call: -; v_call: TRBV5-5; j_call: TRBJ1-2; cdr3_length: 12; cdr3_aa: CASSLGLLGYTF
d_call: -; v_call: TRBV25-1; j_call: TRBJ1-2; cdr3_length: 13; cdr3_aa: CASSVGALGGYTF
d_call: TRBD2; v_call: TRBV7-9; j_call: TRBJ2-1; cdr3_length: 16; cdr3_aa: CASSLGLAGGHNEQFF
d_call: TRBD2; v_call: TRBV18; j_call: TRBJ2-2; cdr3_length: 16; cdr3_aa: CASEHQAGGSPGELFF
d_call: -; v_call: TRBV19; j_call: TRBJ1-3; cdr3_length: 14; cdr3_aa: CASTGQLSGNTIYF
d_call: TRBD1; v_call: TRBV19; j_call: TRBJ1-5; cdr3_length: 14; cdr3_aa: CASSAYRGYQPQHF
d_call: -; v_call: TRBV4-3; j_call: TRBJ1-1; cdr3_length: 14; cdr3_aa: CASSQDRVGSGAFF
d_call: -; v_call: TRBV19; j_call: TRBJ1-1; cdr3_length: 13; cdr3_aa: CASSILKNTEAFF
d_call: TRBD1; v_call: TRBV2; j_call: TRBJ1-2; cdr3_length: 15; cdr3_aa: CASGSLSGTAAGYTF
d_call: -; v_call: TRBV7-9; j_call: TRBJ1-3; cdr3_length: 13; cdr3_aa: CATAASSGNTIYF
d_call: TRBD2; v_call: TRBV4-1; j_call: TRBJ2-7; cdr3_length: 20; cdr3_aa: CASSQETQLAGRLKGYEQYF
d_call: TRBD1; v_call: TRBV5-5; j_call: TRBJ1-2; cdr3_length: 15; cdr3_aa: CASSLPGQGPGGYTF
d_call: TRBD1; v_call: TRBV5-6; j_call: TRBJ1-6; cdr3_length: 16; cdr3_aa: CASSLDRGLYNSPLHF
d_call: TRBD2; v_call: TRBV5-1; j_call: TRBJ2-3; cdr3_length: 20; cdr3_aa: CASSVYLGTSGTTSTDTQYF
d_call: TRBD2; v_call: TRBV27; j_call: TRBJ2-2; cdr3_length: 18; cdr3_aa: CASSLSDNLAGGTGELFF
d_call: TRBD1; v_call: TRBV15; j_call: TRBJ2-7; cdr3_length: 14; cdr3_aa: CATTDRDGRDEQYF
d_call: -; v_call: TRBV11-2; j_call: TRBJ2-3; cdr3_length: 14; cdr3_aa: CASSIQGGGDTQYF
d_call: -; v_call: TRBV9; j_call: TRBJ2-2; cdr3_length: 15; cdr3_aa: CASSGYSSNTGELFF
d_call: -; v_call: TRBV2; j_call: TRBJ2-5; cdr3_length: 11; cdr3_aa: CASRSGETQYF
d_call: TRBD1; v_call: TRBV4-1; j_call: TRBJ1-1; cdr3_length: 15; cdr3_aa: CASSQMGQGNTEAFF
d_call: TRBD1; v_call: TRBV28; j_call: TRBJ1-2; cdr3_length: 15; cdr3_aa: CASSFGDRGHYGYTF
d_call: TRBD1; v_call: TRBV3-1/TRBV3-2; j_call: TRBJ1-1; cdr3_length: 14; cdr3_aa: CASRPQGVNTEAFF
d_call: -; v_call: TRBV7-9; j_call: TRBJ1-1; cdr3_length: 12; cdr3_aa: CASIQKGTEAFF
d_call: -; v_call: TRBV12-5; j_call: TRBJ2-1; cdr3_length: 15; cdr3_aa: CASGLSVHSYNEQFF
d_call: -; v_call: TRBV7-9; j_call: TRBJ2-2; cdr3_length: 16; cdr3_aa: CASNVGGAERTGELFF
d_call: TRBD2; v_call: TRBV29-1; j_call: TRBJ2-5; cdr3_length: 12; cdr3_aa: CSVAGGKETQYF
d_call: TRBD2; v_call: TRBV7-2; j_call: TRBJ2-1; cdr3_length: 15; cdr3_aa: CASSFPSGGYNEQFF
d_call: -; v_call: TRBV7-9; j_call: TRBJ2-3; cdr3_length: 19; cdr3_aa: CASSLLLRQETTHTDTQYF
d_call: TRBD2; v_call: TRBV15; j_call: TRBJ2-7; cdr3_length: 17; cdr3_aa: CATSRDLAGVISYEQYF
d_call: TRBD2; v_call: TRBV7-9; j_call: TRBJ2-1; cdr3_length: 16; cdr3_aa: CASSSPGAGEENEQFF
d_call: TRBD2; v_call: TRBV12-5; j_call: TRBJ2-3; cdr3_length: 17; cdr3_aa: CASGLGSGGGQTDTQYF
d_call: -; v_call: TRBV19; j_call: TRBJ1-5; cdr3_length: 15; cdr3_aa: CASSMLDTYNQPQHF
d_call: -; v_call: TRBV21-1; j_call: TRBJ1-1; cdr3_length: 17; cdr3_aa: CASSIQGTGARSTEAFF
d_call: -; v_call: TRBV5-7; j_call: TRBJ2-5; cdr3_length: 14; cdr3_aa: CASSPLGSRKTQYF
d_call: TRBD2; v_call: TRBV24-1; j_call: TRBJ2-7; cdr3_length: 16; cdr3_aa: CATSDGASGKSYEQYF
d_call: TRBD1; v_call: TRBV6-5; j_call: TRBJ2-7; cdr3_length: 13; cdr3_aa: CASSYRDRGEQYF
d_call: -; v_call: TRBV18; j_call: TRBJ2-3; cdr3_length: 14; cdr3_aa: CASSSDAGTDTQYF
d_call: -; v_call: TRBV19; j_call: TRBJ1-5; cdr3_length: 15; cdr3_aa: CASSIVGYGNQPQHF
d_call: -; v_call: TRBV29-1; j_call: TRBJ2-7; cdr3_length: 12; cdr3_aa: CSVYSSSYEQYF
d_call: TRBD1; v_call: TRBV9; j_call: TRBJ1-1; cdr3_length: 12; cdr3_aa: CASSPPGQQAFF
d_call: -; v_call: TRBV6-1; j_call: TRBJ2-3; cdr3_length: 15; cdr3_aa: CASSEWAQNSDTQYF
d_call: -; v_call: TRBV28; j_call: TRBJ1-5; cdr3_length: 14; cdr3_aa: CASSWGQRNQPQHF
d_call: TRBD1; v_call: TRBV4-1; j_call: TRBJ2-7; cdr3_length: 16; cdr3_aa: CASSQGADRPYYEQYF
d_call: -; v_call: TRBV18; j_call: TRBJ2-3; cdr3_length: 15; cdr3_aa: CASSPPGDPGDTQYF
d_call: TRBD2; v_call: TRBV19; j_call: TRBJ2-2; cdr3_length: 16; cdr3_aa: CASTPGGGRNTGELFF
d_call: -; v_call: TRBV19; j_call: TRBJ2-7; cdr3_length: 13; cdr3_aa: CASTIAVVYEQYF
d_call: -; v_call: TRBV27; j_call: TRBJ2-3; cdr3_length: 15; cdr3_aa: CASSLTFVGTDTQYF
d_call: TRBD2; v_call: TRBV18; j_call: TRBJ2-7; cdr3_length: 18; cdr3_aa: CASSPRLAGDPKYYEQYF
d_call: -; v_call: TRBV29-1; j_call: TRBJ1-2; cdr3_length: 13; cdr3_aa: CSVEIDRSYGYTF
d_call: -; v_call: TRBV11-3; j_call: TRBJ2-5; cdr3_length: 15; cdr3_aa: CASSWSGQGKETQYF
d_call: -; v_call: TRBV4-2; j_call: TRBJ1-2; cdr3_length: 14; cdr3_aa: CASSQAQGDYGYTF
d_call: -; v_call: TRBV7-6; j_call: TRBJ2-2; cdr3_length: 15; cdr3_aa: CASSLGVWAPGELFF
d_call: -; v_call: TRBV3-1/TRBV3-2; j_call: TRBJ1-1; cdr3_length: 18; cdr3_aa: CASSQETGGIGRDTEAFF